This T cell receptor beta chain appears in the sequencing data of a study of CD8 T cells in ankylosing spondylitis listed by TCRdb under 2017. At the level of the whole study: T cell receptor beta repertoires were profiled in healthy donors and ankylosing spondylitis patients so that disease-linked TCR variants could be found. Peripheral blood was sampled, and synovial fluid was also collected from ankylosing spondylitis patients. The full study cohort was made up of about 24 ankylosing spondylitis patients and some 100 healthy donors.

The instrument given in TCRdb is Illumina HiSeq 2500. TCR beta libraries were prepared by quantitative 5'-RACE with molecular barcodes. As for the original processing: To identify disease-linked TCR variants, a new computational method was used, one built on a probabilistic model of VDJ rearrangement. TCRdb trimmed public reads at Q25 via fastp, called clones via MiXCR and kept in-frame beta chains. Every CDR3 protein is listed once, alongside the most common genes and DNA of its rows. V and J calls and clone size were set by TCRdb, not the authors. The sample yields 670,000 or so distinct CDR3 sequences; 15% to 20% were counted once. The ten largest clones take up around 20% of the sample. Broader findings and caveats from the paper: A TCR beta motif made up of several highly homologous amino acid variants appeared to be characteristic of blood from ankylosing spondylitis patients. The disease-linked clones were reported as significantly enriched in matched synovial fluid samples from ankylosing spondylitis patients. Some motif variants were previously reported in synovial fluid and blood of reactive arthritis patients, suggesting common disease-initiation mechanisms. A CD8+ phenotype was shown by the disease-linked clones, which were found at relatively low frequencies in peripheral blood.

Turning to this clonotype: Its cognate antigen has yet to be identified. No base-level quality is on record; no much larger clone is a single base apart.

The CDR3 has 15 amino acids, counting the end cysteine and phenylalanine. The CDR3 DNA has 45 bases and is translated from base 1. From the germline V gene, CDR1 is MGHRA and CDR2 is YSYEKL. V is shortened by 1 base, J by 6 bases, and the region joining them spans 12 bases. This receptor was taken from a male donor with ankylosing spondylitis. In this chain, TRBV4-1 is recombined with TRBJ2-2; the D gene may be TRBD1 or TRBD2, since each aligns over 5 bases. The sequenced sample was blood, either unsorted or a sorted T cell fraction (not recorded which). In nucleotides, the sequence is TGCGCCAGCAGCCAAGGGTTTCTGGGGGCCGGGGAGCTGTTTTTT. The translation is CASSQGFLGAGELFF.